Presented here are 30 T cell receptor beta chains from one specimen sequenced in a study of shared clonotypes between healthy human individuals. Profiling relied on immunoSEQ multiplex PCR, and the TCRdb table lists in-frame clones only, not all of them. The sample lists a few million clones; roughly 95% were seen once. Sequences were obtained from naive CD4+ T cells sorted from blood. Regarding subset: CD45RA+ positively selected. The receptors here all came from a man between 18 and 35 years old in good health.

The chain is built from TRBV10-2 and TRBJ1-3, with no clear D. In germline, CDR1 is WSHSY, CDR2 SAAADI. V lost 3 bases and J 1 base, leaving 7 bases between the germline ends. The CDR3 spans 14 residues. The CDR3 here is CASSEVGSGNTIYF. The CDR3 region has the DNA TGCGCCAGCAGTGAAGTTGGATCTGGAAACACCATATATTTT.

V and J are TRBV7-2 and TRBJ2-1; a possible D gene is TRBD2 (6 bases). From germline, CDR1 is SGHTA and CDR2 FQGNSA. Trimming shortened V by 11 bases and J by 5 bases, and 16 bases separated the two germline ends. The CDR3 runs 13 residues. For the CDR3, the DNA is TGTGCCGAGCACTCCTCGGGGGACAATGAGCAGTTCTTC. Amino acid sequence: CAEHSSGDNEQFF.

This clone is a singleton in its sample. The CDR3 region is CASSSGFVYNEQFF. CDR3 bases: TGTGCCAGCAGTTCGGGGTTTGTTTACAATGAGCAGTTCTTC. The chain combines TRBV7-2 with TRBJ2-1; tentatively, D is TRBD2 (5 bases). The CDR3 contains 14 residues. Germline CDR1 SGHTA, CDR2 FQGNSA. Trimming cost V 6 bases and J 4 bases, with 13 bases left between them.

This chain uses TRBV11-2 with TRBJ2-5; tentative D call: TRBD2 (6 bases). Per the germline V gene, CDR1 is SGHAT and CDR2 is FQNNGV. The V end lost 5 bases, the J end lost 0 bases, and 16 bases lay between the germline ends. The CDR3 totals 16 residues. Here the CDR3 reads CASSTPGLEYQETQYF. In DNA form, the CDR3 reads TGTGCCAGCAGCACGCCGGGACTGGAGTACCAAGAGACCCAGTACTTC.

The gene calls are TRBV5-1 and TRBJ2-2, with 7 bases aligning to TRBD2. The junction had 10 bases not matched to a gene; V was cut back by 3 bases and J by 2 bases. The CDR3 has 17 amino acids. Germline V lookup: CDR1 SGHRS, CDR2 YFSETQ. For the CDR3, the DNA is TGCGCCAGCAGCTCCGGGTCGCTAGCGGTAAACACCGGGGAGCTGTTTTTT. Translating it yields CASSSGSLAVNTGELFF. Variable domain in full (rest from reference TRBV5-1 and TRBJ2-2): KAGVTQTPRYLIKTRGQQVTLSCSPISGHRSVSWYQQTPGQGLQFLFEYFSETQRNKGNFPGRFSGRQFSNSRSEMNVSTLELGDSALYLCASSSGSLAVNTGELFFGEGSRLTVL.

The chain carries TRBV6-1 and TRBJ1-2; 10 nucleotides align to TRBD1. Per germline, CDR1 MNHNS and CDR2 SASEGT. The CDR3 runs 12 residues. V gave up 7 bases and J gave up 8 bases; unmatched junction bases: 4. DNA of the CDR3: TGTGCCAGCACAGAGGACAGGGGGGGCTACACCTTC. Translation gives CASTEDRGGYTF.

The chain couples TRBV5-1 to TRBJ1-4, with D unresolved. Germline CDR1 reads SGHRS; CDR2 reads YFSETQ. The CDR3 sequence is 14 residues long. The V end lost 5 bases, the J end lost 7 bases, and 15 bases lay between the germline ends. DNA for the CDR3: TGCGCCAGCAGGGTCCGAGGTGCGGGTGAAAAACTGTTTTTT. Translating it yields CASRVRGAGEKLFF.

The genes are TRBV9 and TRBJ2-2; the match to TRBD2 covers 13 bases. The V and J ends lost 4 bases and 5 bases, in that order; junction bases with no gene match: 5. This CDR3 has 16 residues. CDR1 and CDR2 from the germline V gene are SGDLS and YYNGEE. CDR3 sequence reads: CASSSQTSGRTGELFF. As DNA, the CDR3 is TGTGCCAGCAGCTCACAGACTAGCGGGAGGACCGGGGAGCTGTTTTTT.

The chain is built from TRBV25-1 and TRBJ1-4; D is ambiguous. Germline CDR1 reads MGHDK; CDR2 reads SYGVNS. CDR3 length equals 14 residues. The V end was cut by 3 bases, the J end by 5 bases, with 10 bases between. The CDR3 region is CASSDNVGNEKLFF. In DNA, the CDR3 is TGTGCCAGCAGTGATAACGTGGGGAATGAAAAACTGTTTTTT.

The V call is TRBV6-6, the J call TRBJ1-6; D is uncertain. V was trimmed by 0 bases and J by 10 bases, leaving 7 bases between them. CDR3 length equals 13 residues. Germline V gene sequence: CDR1 MNHNY, CDR2 SVGAGI (reference sequence). The CDR3 DNA follows: TGTGCCAGCAGTTACTCGGCGGTATCACCCCTCCACTTT. Translating gives CASSYSAVSPLHF.

As for this clone: Additional DNA sequences in this sample encode the identical CDR3. Written as DNA, the CDR3 is TGTGCCAGCTCACGAGACAGGGCCTACGAGCAGTACTTC. Its translation is CASSRDRAYEQYF. The V call is TRBV18, the J call TRBJ2-7, with 7 bases aligning to TRBD1. This CDR3 has 13 amino acids. J gave up 2 bases and V 4 bases, and 2 bases lay outside the gene matches. Per germline, CDR1 KGHSH and CDR2 LQKENI.

The gene calls are TRBV30 and TRBJ1-1; D perhaps matches TRBD1 (5 bases). V lost 4 bases, J lost 0 bases, and 12 bases lay in between. The CDR3 has 14 amino acids. Per germline, CDR1 GTSNPN and CDR2 SVGIG (reference sequence). CDR3 sequence (DNA): TGTGCCTGGACTGTTAGGGGTGTGAACACTGAAGCTTTCTTT. Its translation is CAWTVRGVNTEAFF. Combining the CDR3 with reference TRBV30 and TRBJ1-1 gives the whole variable domain SQTIHQWPATLVQPVGSPLSLECTVEGTSNPNLYWYRQAAGRGLQLLFYSVGIGQISSEVPQNLSASRPQDRQFILSSKKLLLSDSGFYLCAWTVRGVNTEAFFGQGTRLTVV.

The V and J genes are TRBV5-1 and TRBJ2-1, with 8 nucleotides matching TRBD1. This CDR3 spans 16 amino acids. The germline V gene encodes CDR1 SGHRS and CDR2 YFSETQ. With 0 bases clipped from V and 5 bases from J, the junction kept 7 bases outside the gene matches. The CDR3 DNA follows: TGCGCCAGCAGCTTGGCGACAGGGGTCGGGAACAATGAGCAGTTCTTC. This sequence encodes CASSLATGVGNNEQFF.

The CDR3 here is CASSLALGIYGYTF. The CDR3 nucleotides read TGTGCCAGCAGCTTAGCGCTAGGGATCTATGGCTACACCTTC. The chain carries TRBV7-9 and TRBJ1-2; D not certain. Germline CDR1 and CDR2: SEHNR and FQNEAQ (reference sequence). CDR3 size: 14 residues. V was cut by 0 bases and J by 4 bases, with 9 bases left in between.

The J gene is TRBJ2-1, the V gene TRBV11-3; the match to TRBD2 covers 8 bases. Germline V lookup: CDR1 SGHNT, CDR2 YENEEA. CDR3 length: 15 residues. J gave up 7 bases and V 2 bases, and 7 bases lay outside the gene matches. The CDR3, as DNA: TGTGCCAGCAGCTTAACTAGCGGTCAGACTAATGAGCAGTTCTTC. This translates into CASSLTSGQTNEQFF.

This rearrangement joins TRBV7-9 to TRBJ1-2; no clear D gene. The CDR3 is made up of 15 amino acids. Germline-derived CDR1 and CDR2 are SEHNR and FQNEAQ (reference sequence). The V gene lost 0 bases and the J gene lost 4 bases, with 12 bases spanning the gap. CDR3 residues: CASSLALPGSYGYTF. DNA of the CDR3: TGTGCCAGCAGCTTAGCGCTCCCGGGAAGCTATGGCTACACCTTC. The entire variable domain, with the rest obtained from reference TRBV7-9 and TRBJ1-2, is as follows: DTGVSQNPRHKITKRGQNVTFRCDPISEHNRLYWYRQTLGQGPEFLTYFQNEAQLEKSRLLSDRFSAERPKGSFSTLEIQRTEQGDSAMYLCASSLALPGSYGYTFGSGTRLTVV.

V usage is TRBV5-1 and J usage is TRBJ2-5; 8 bases are a match to TRBD2. V lost 4 bases, J lost 1 base, and 3 bases stayed unmatched. CDR1 SGHRS and CDR2 YFSETQ come from the germline V gene. There are 14 residues in the CDR3. The DNA for the CDR3 is TGCGCCAGCAGCAACGGGGGGGCCCAAGAGACCCAGTACTTC. This codes for CASSNGGAQETQYF. Together with reference TRBV5-1 and TRBJ2-5, the CDR3 gives the full variable domain: KAGVTQTPRYLIKTRGQQVTLSCSPISGHRSVSWYQQTPGQGLQFLFEYFSETQRNKGNFPGRFSGRQFSNSRSEMNVSTLELGDSALYLCASSNGGAQETQYFGPGTRLLVL.

V usage is TRBV23-1 and J usage is TRBJ1-3; D unclear. TRBV23-1 is flagged as an ORF with uncertain function. The V end was cut by 6 bases, the J end by 0 bases, with 18 bases between. The CDR3 consists of 17 residues. Here the CDR3 DNA reads TGCGCCAGCAGCCGAGAAAAGGTTACCTGCTCTGGAAACACCATATATTTT. Translation: CASSREKVTCSGNTIYF.

The chain couples TRBV5-1 to TRBJ1-3; D may be TRBD1 (6 bases). V gave up 3 bases and J gave up 0 bases, with 13 bases separating them. The CDR3 totals 16 residues. In germline, CDR1 is SGHRS, CDR2 YFSETQ. CDR3 amino acids: CASSSPEGGSGNTIYF. The CDR3 nucleotides are TGCGCCAGCAGCTCCCCCGAAGGGGGCTCTGGAAACACCATATATTTT. The variable domain in full, with the rest retrieved from reference TRBV5-1 and TRBJ1-3, is KAGVTQTPRYLIKTRGQQVTLSCSPISGHRSVSWYQQTPGQGLQFLFEYFSETQRNKGNFPGRFSGRQFSNSRSEMNVSTLELGDSALYLCASSSPEGGSGNTIYFGEGSWLTVV.

The V call is TRBV10-3, the J call TRBJ1-4; the match to TRBD1 covers 8 bases. V trimming: 3 bases; J trimming: 5 bases; junction bases outside the gene matches: 8. Germline CDR1 is ENHRY and CDR2 is SYGVKD. This CDR3 comprises 16 residues. CDR3 in DNA: TGTGCCATCAGTGATCTTGCAGGGGGCTCCAATGAAAAACTGTTTTTT. It is translated as CAISDLAGGSNEKLFF.

This clone appeared once. This chain uses TRBV4-1 with TRBJ2-1; D gene ambiguous. The CDR3 is 14 amino acids. CDR1 and CDR2 from the germline V gene are MGHRA and YSYEKL. V was trimmed by 1 base and J by 12 bases, leaving 16 bases between them. This chain's CDR3 is CASSQGDTMLGQFF. The CDR3 DNA is TGCGCCAGCAGCCAAGGGGATACAATGCTAGGGCAGTTCTTC.

The chain joins TRBV5-4 to TRBJ2-5; TRBD2 agrees at 11 bases. V gave up 4 bases and J gave up 3 bases; unmatched junction bases: 8. The CDR3 consists of 16 residues. Germline V gene sequence: CDR1 SGHNT, CDR2 YYREEE (reference sequence). The CDR3 DNA sequence: TGTGCCAGCAGCCAGGGTAGCGGGGGGGCCGAAGAGACCCAGTACTTC. Translated, it gives CASSQGSGGAEETQYF. The variable domain in full, with the rest retrieved from reference TRBV5-4 and TRBJ2-5, is ETGVTQSPTHLIKTRGQQVTLRCSSQSGHNTVSWYQQALGQGPQFIFQYYREEENGRGNFPPRFSGLQFPNYSSELNVNALELDDSALYLCASSQGSGGAEETQYFGPGTRLLVL.

V is TRBV2 and J is TRBJ1-1; D gene uncertain. Trimming pared 4 bases from V and 1 base from J, leaving 7 bases between. Germline V gene lookup returns CDR1 SNHLY and CDR2 FYNNEI. CDR3 length equals 13 residues. The CDR3 coding sequence is TGTGCCAGCAGTGCGGACTGGAACACTGAAGCTTTCTTT. Amino acid sequence: CASSADWNTEAFF.

J is TRBJ1-6 and V is TRBV5-6; 7 bases are shared with TRBD1. This CDR3 is 15 amino acids long. V was pared by 2 bases and J by 7 bases, with 6 bases of the junction left unmatched. Germline V gene sequence: CDR1 SGHDT, CDR2 YYEEEE. CDR3 region: CASSFRGAHNSPLHF. CDR3 bases: TGTGCCAGCAGCTTCAGGGGGGCGCACAATTCACCCCTCCACTTT.

Comment on this clone: Different DNA sequences within this sample yield the same CDR3. This chain joins TRBV5-4 and TRBJ1-2; perhaps TRBD1 as D (5 bases). Deletions cut 5 bases from V and 1 base from J, with 9 bases between. The CDR3 is 13 amino acids. Germline V gene lookup returns CDR1 SGHNT and CDR2 YYREEE (reference sequence). The CDR3 sequence is CASSLDSNYGYTF. The CDR3 DNA reads TGTGCCAGCAGTCTAGACAGTAACTATGGCTACACCTTC.

The chain carries TRBV5-4 and TRBJ1-5; 10 bases agree with TRBD1. With 2 bases clipped from V and 5 bases from J, the junction kept 7 bases outside the gene matches. The germline V gene encodes CDR1 SGHNT and CDR2 YYREEE (reference sequence). The CDR3 runs to 16 residues. CDR3 sequence (DNA): TGTGCCAGCAGCTTAGGGACAGGGGAGGTTGATCAGCCCCAGCATTTT. Translated, it gives CASSLGTGEVDQPQHF.

The chain uses TRBV12-5 and TRBJ1-1; a possible D gene is TRBD1 (6 bases). This CDR3 is built from 15 residues. From germline, CDR1 is LGHNT and CDR2 FRNRAP. The V end was cut by 7 bases, the J end by 1 base, with 16 bases between. The CDR3 here is CASAPSGQPNTEAFF. The DNA of the CDR3 is TGTGCTAGTGCCCCCTCGGGACAACCGAACACTGAAGCTTTCTTT.

This chain joins TRBV13 and TRBJ1-2, with 8 bases that match TRBD1. The CDR3 runs to 14 residues. The trim removed 1 base at V and 7 bases at J, leaving 5 bases unmatched. Per germline, CDR1 PRHDT and CDR2 FYEKMQ (reference sequence). DNA for the CDR3: TGTGCCAGCAGCTTAGCAGGGGGCGCAGGTGGCTACACCTTC. It specifies CASSLAGGAGGYTF.

The chain employs TRBV7-2 and TRBJ2-3; D remains unclear. V was clipped by 5 bases and J by 2 bases, with 5 bases between them. This CDR3 has 12 amino acids. Looked up from germline, CDR1 is SGHTA and CDR2 is FQGNSA. This CDR3 is CASSHITDTQYF. In DNA, the CDR3 is TGTGCCAGCAGCCACATCACAGATACGCAGTATTTT.

This chain joins TRBV11-2 and TRBJ2-2; 15 bases map to TRBD2. Germline loops: CDR1 SGHAT, CDR2 FQNNGV. V lost 1 base to trimming and J lost 5 bases; unmatched junction nucleotides: 8. This CDR3 contains 19 residues. The CDR3 nucleotides are TGTGCCAGCAGCTTAGTCCCCGGACTAGCGGGAGGGGGGACCGGGGAGCTGTTTTTT. Protein product: CASSLVPGLAGGGTGELFF.